This T cell receptor (beta chain) was identified in a study of identical twins. The germline V and J ends were trimmed by 2 bases and 2 bases, with 23 bases remaining between them. Germline CDR1 reads SGHNT; CDR2 reads YYREEE (reference sequence). This CDR3 spans 19 amino acids. TCRdb recomputed calls from the 5' RACE reads with MiXCR, one row per CDR3 protein. The sample lists some 240,000 distinct CDR3 sequences; about 10% were seen once. This clonotype was detected many times. The sequencing sample was made of memory T cells sorted from blood. The rearrangement joins TRBV5-4 to TRBJ1-3; D is perhaps TRBD1 (5 bases). The TCR originated in a man aged 45-65 years in good health. DNA for the CDR3: TGTGCCAGCAGCTTAGGGGCTAGGGGTTATTCATCTGCTGGAAACACCATATATTTT. Its translation: CASSLGARGYSSAGNTIYF.